The source of this T cell receptor (beta chain) is a study of blood T cell repertoires in COVID-19. Background on the study: Specimens from acute and convalescent COVID-19 originated in the United States, Italy and Spain. Sources were T cells, B-cell-depleted T cells, or PBMCs; the material itself was cDNA or gDNA.

As processed by the authors: The assay estimated nucleated cells by amplifying reference gene primers. Produced via immunoSEQ multiplex PCR; TCRdb's table is partial and in-frame only. That table furnishes V, J and clone size, whereas the DNA furnished D and trimming. The sample lists 25,000 to 35,000 clones, approximately 85% occurring once. The CDR3 covers 15 residues. V was clipped by 2 bases and J by 2 bases, with 10 bases between them. Per germline, CDR1 SGHTA and CDR2 FQGNSA. Sequenced material: peripheral blood. This chain links TRBV7-2 with TRBJ1-3; D call uncertain. The TCR sequence derives from a man at least 80 years old with active COVID-19. CDR3 sequence reads: CASSLSRGTGNTIYF. For the CDR3, the DNA is TGTGCCAGCAGCTTATCCCGGGGTACTGGAAACACCATATATTTT.